This T cell receptor (beta chain) was obtained from a study of blood T cell repertoires in COVID-19. Turning to the study itself: The United States, Italy and Spain were the sources of the acute and convalescent COVID-19 samples. PBMCs, B-cell-depleted T cells, or T cells were the source of the cDNA or gDNA that made up the material.

The authors' processing: Reference gene primer amplification yielded estimated nucleated cell counts. Libraries were prepared by immunoSEQ multiplex PCR; TCRdb keeps only in-frame clonotypes and omits some of them. That table is the source of V, J and clone size, and D and trimming were worked out from the DNA. The sample has approximately 300,000 clones, around 89% seen once. Deletions cut 6 bases from V and 4 bases from J, with 9 bases between. The germline V gene has CDR1 SGHAT and CDR2 FQDESV (reference sequence). The CDR3 has 13 amino acids. The clonotype originates from a man aged 35-49 years with acute or convalescent COVID-19. The genes are TRBV11-1 and TRBJ2-2, with unresolved D. Input material: peripheral blood. CDR3: CASSKYFTGELFF. The CDR3 coding sequence is TGTGCCAGCAGTAAATATTTCACCGGGGAGCTGTTTTTT.